The clone carrying this T cell receptor (beta chain) was observed many times. Its target is unknown. The data originate from a study of T cell repertoires in cytomegalovirus infection. Study as a whole: In public TCR beta signatures, there were indications of both CMV infection and matching HLA type. Notes on the study in general: Cumulative public TCR beta family frequency identified CMV carriers with the relevant HLA. Ex vivo, HLA-C-restricted CMV-specific TCR beta clonotypes prevailed over the rest of the response.

TCRdb processed the reads anew with MiXCR; each CDR3 protein has one entry. The data hold roughly 600,000 distinct CDR3 sequences, with roughly a quarter observed a single time. V shed 5 bases and J 2 bases; nucleotides not matched to a gene: 3. This CDR3 spans 15 amino acids. Germline-derived CDR1 and CDR2 are SEHNR and FQNEAQ (reference sequence). The TCR comes from a human donor in good health (CMV status not recorded). Some clones in this sample may be carry-over from other donors' samples. The chain employs TRBV7-9 and TRBJ2-1; 10 nucleotides line up with TRBD2. The sequencing input was CD8+ T cells from PBMCs. The CDR3 nucleotides read TGTGCCAGCAGCCCCACTAGCGGGGCCTACAATGAGCAGTTCTTC. Protein product: CASSPTSGAYNEQFF.